Listed here are 25 T cell receptor beta chains from one sample, sequenced in a study of persistence of HIV-infected CD4 T cells. Their cognate antigens are unknown. Stimulation used about 10 ug/mL lysate from CMV-infected fibroblasts. Sorting of responding CD4+ T cells relied on upregulated CD40 ligand together with CD69. This was the immunoSEQ version 4 assay in survey mode. Sequencing used immunoSEQ multiplex PCR; TCRdb keeps in-frame clones, though not all of them. Among around 7,500 clones listed, just over 60% were seen once. The material sequenced was CD4+ T cells sorted from PBMCs after approximately 20-hour stimulation, taken from a patient who received antiretroviral therapy. These receptors were taken from an adult man with HIV who was CMV-seropositive.

This sequence joins TRBV27 and TRBJ2-7, with TRBD1 identical over 11 bases. Per germline, CDR1 MNHEY and CDR2 SMNVEV (reference sequence). The CDR3 contains 17 residues. V was clipped by 5 bases and J by 1 base; unmatched bases: 10. The CDR3 reads CASSPNRGQGGSYEQYF. The CDR3 DNA reads TGTGCCAGCAGTCCCAATCGGGGACAGGGGGGTTCCTACGAGCAGTACTTC.

This clone came up a few times. CDR3 DNA: TGCGCCAGCAGCCAAGAGTGGCCAGCTGGAAACACCATATATTTT. Translation: CASSQEWPAGNTIYF. J is TRBJ1-3 and V is TRBV4-1; D unclear. Germline-derived CDR1 and CDR2 are MGHRA and YSYEKL. The CDR3 is 15 residues long. The V gene lost 0 bases and the J gene lost 2 bases, with 8 bases spanning the gap.

The chain recombines TRBV7-9 with TRBJ1-4, with D maybe TRBD1 (5 bases). CDR3 length: 16 residues. Germline V gene sequence: CDR1 SEHNR, CDR2 FQNEAQ (reference sequence). Between the trimmed V and J ends, which lost 4 bases and 5 bases, there was a span of 17 bases. Here the CDR3 DNA reads TGTGCCAGCAGCTCCCCGGGGGGGACGGGGAATGAAAAACTGTTTTTT. This encodes CASSSPGGTGNEKLFF.

This chain uses TRBV4-3 with TRBJ2-1; 8 nucleotides line up with TRBD1. V was clipped by 4 bases and J by 2 bases; unmatched bases: 10. The CDR3 contains 17 residues. Germline V lookup: CDR1 LGHNA, CDR2 YSLEER. In DNA, the CDR3 is TGCGCCAGCAGCCGTGGACAGGGCGCCCGCACCTACAATGAGCAGTTCTTC. This sequence encodes CASSRGQGARTYNEQFF.

This chain uses TRBV29-1 with TRBJ1-2, with D uncertain. CDR3 length: 12 amino acids. CDR1 is SQVTM and CDR2 is ANQGSEA in the germline V gene. V lost 7 bases and J lost 3, with 12 bases in between. CDR3 sequence: CSAQLDYYGYTF. The CDR3 nucleotides read TGCAGCGCCCAACTTGATTACTATGGCTACACCTTC.

This clone was recorded a few times. The chain joins TRBV14 to TRBJ2-7; D call uncertain. There are 15 residues in the CDR3. The germline V and J ends were trimmed by 0 bases and 6 bases, with 15 bases remaining between them. The germline V gene has CDR1 SGHDN and CDR2 FVKESK. The chain's CDR3 is CASSQEGTLRREQYF. The CDR3 nucleotides read TGTGCCAGCAGCCAAGAAGGAACCCTCCGCCGCGAGCAGTACTTC. The full variable domain, rest sourced from reference TRBV14 and TRBJ2-7, is EAGVTQFPSHSVIEKGQTVTLRCDPISGHDNLYWYRRVMGKEIKFLLHFVKESKQDESGMPNNRFLAERTGGTYSTLKVQPAELEDSGVYFCASSQEGTLRREQYFGPGTRLTVT.

The V and J genes are TRBV11-2 and TRBJ2-7; D may be TRBD1 (6 bases). In germline, CDR1 is SGHAT, CDR2 FQNNGV. V was pared by 3 bases and J by 6 bases, with 9 bases between. The CDR3 extends over 12 amino acids. The CDR3 loop reads CASSLNRAEQYF. CDR3 bases: TGTGCCAGCAGCTTGAACAGGGCCGAGCAGTACTTC. The variable domain in full, with the rest retrieved from reference TRBV11-2 and TRBJ2-7, is EAGVAQSPRYKIIEKRQSVAFWCNPISGHATLYWYQQILGQGPKLLIQFQNNGVVDDSQLPKDRFSAERLKGVDSTLKIQPAKLEDSAVYLCASSLNRAEQYFGPGTRLTVT.

The rearrangement uses TRBV5-8 and TRBJ2-3; the D is unclear. The CDR3 is 13 residues long. The germline CDR1 and CDR2 sequences are SGHTS and YDEGEE. The V gene lost 0 bases and the J gene lost 7 bases, with 9 bases spanning the gap. The chain's CDR3 is CASSLVKANTQYF. DNA for the CDR3: TGTGCCAGCAGCTTGGTTAAGGCAAATACGCAGTATTTT.

This clone is deemed medium-sized (0.01 to 0.1%). As DNA, the CDR3 is TGTGCCTGGCAGCCGGGGGGCAACTATGGCTACACCTTC. It encodes CAWQPGGNYGYTF. The chain couples TRBV30 to TRBJ1-2; tentative D call: TRBD1 (6 bases). The CDR3 totals 13 residues. V dropped 5 bases and J dropped 2 bases, with 12 bases sitting between them. CDR1 and CDR2 from the germline V gene are GTSNPN and SVGIG (reference sequence).

V and J are TRBV29-1 and TRBJ2-1, with no clear D. V dropped 3 bases and J dropped 6 bases, with 18 bases sitting between them. Germline V gene lookup returns CDR1 SQVTM and CDR2 ANQGSEA. The CDR3 runs to 15 residues. The CDR3 nucleotides are TGCAGCGTTGATCTCGCGCCGGCCCGCTTCAATGAGCAGTTCTTC. Amino acid sequence: CSVDLAPARFNEQFF.

This clone is termed medium-sized. The chain combines TRBV6-5 with TRBJ1-5; the match to TRBD1 covers 8 bases. Losses at the gene ends were 8 bases for V and 3 bases for J; bases not matched to a gene: 6. Germline CDR1 is MNHEY and CDR2 is SVGAGI. The CDR3 sequence is 14 residues long. The CDR3 here is CASVTDRDNQPQHF. The CDR3 DNA follows: TGTGCCAGCGTTACGGACAGGGACAATCAGCCCCAGCATTTT.

Concerning this clone: Since a much larger clone is just one base distant, this may be a read error. Other DNA sequences in this specimen translate into the identical CDR3. The V gene is TRBV19, the J gene TRBJ2-2, with a tentative D call TRBD1 (6 bases). The length of the CDR3 is 15 residues. CDR1 LNHDA and CDR2 SQIVND come from the germline V gene (reference sequence). Between the trimmed V and J ends, which lost 3 bases and 1 base, there was a span of 9 bases. This CDR3 reads CASSIRGQNTGELFF. CDR3 coding DNA: TGTGCCAGTAGTATCAGGGGTCAGAACACCGGGGAGCTGTTTTTT.

This clone is categorized as medium-sized. This chain uses TRBV19 with TRBJ2-3; D remains unclear. Germline V gene lookup returns CDR1 LNHDA and CDR2 SQIVND (reference sequence). The V end was cut by 0 bases, the J end by 5 bases, with 9 bases between. This CDR3 comprises 14 residues. The CDR3: CASSIDRSQDTQYF. The CDR3 DNA follows: TGTGCCAGTAGTATAGATCGTAGTCAAGATACGCAGTATTTT. Drawing the rest from reference TRBV19 and TRBJ2-3, the complete variable domain is DGGITQSPKYLFRKEGQNVTLSCEQNLNHDAMYWYRQDPGQGLRLIYYSQIVNDFQKGDIAEGYSVSREKKESFPLTVTSAQKNPTAFYLCASSIDRSQDTQYFGPGTRLTVL.

The genes are TRBV19 and TRBJ2-7, with D uncertain. The CDR3 loop spans 14 amino acids. Trimming removed 5 bases at V and 3 bases at J, with 14 bases between. Germline V CDR1 and CDR2: LNHDA, SQIVND (reference sequence). DNA of the CDR3: TGTGCCAGTAGTCCCCGACTGAAGGACTACGAGCAGTACTTC. Its translation: CASSPRLKDYEQYF.

This clone is classed as medium-sized. The chain employs TRBV6-4 and TRBJ2-1; a possible D gene is TRBD2 (6 bases). This CDR3 is built from 12 residues. Germline lookup yields CDR1 MRHNA and CDR2 SNTAGT. V was trimmed by 4 bases and J by 9 bases, leaving 10 bases between them. CDR3 sequence: CASSVRGGEQFF. CDR3 nucleotide sequence: TGTGCCAGCAGTGTCCGGGGAGGTGAGCAGTTCTTC.

This clone was seen a few times. The chain links TRBV30 to TRBJ1-5, with D possibly being TRBD1 (5 bases). The V gene lost 1 base and the J gene lost 4 bases, with 11 bases spanning the gap. The CDR3 is 14 amino acids. Germline V CDR1 and CDR2: GTSNPN, SVGIG (reference sequence). CDR3 sequence: CAWSGGDPNQPQHF. The DNA of the CDR3 is TGTGCCTGGAGTGGGGGGGACCCTAATCAGCCCCAGCATTTT. Full variable domain (missing parts from reference TRBV30 and TRBJ1-5): SQTIHQWPATLVQPVGSPLSLECTVEGTSNPNLYWYRQAAGRGLQLLFYSVGIGQISSEVPQNLSASRPQDRQFILSSKKLLLSDSGFYLCAWSGGDPNQPQHFGDGTRLSIL.

This clone was counted between two and nine times. The J gene is TRBJ2-2, the V gene TRBV27; 10 bases line up with TRBD1. The CDR3 extends over 15 amino acids. The junction had 3 bases not matched to a gene; V was cut back by 5 bases and J by 3 bases. CDR1 and CDR2 (germline): MNHEY, SMNVEV (reference sequence). For the CDR3, the DNA is TGTGCCAGCAGTCGGGGGACAGGGGACACCGGGGAGCTGTTTTTT. The encoded protein is CASSRGTGDTGELFF.

The rearrangement joins TRBV7-9 to TRBJ2-1; 8 bases match TRBD2. The CDR3 spans 15 residues. Germline V CDR1 and CDR2: SEHNR, FQNEAQ (reference sequence). The trim removed 1 base at V and 5 bases at J, leaving 4 bases unmatched. CDR3 sequence (DNA): TGTGCCAGCAGCTTAGGAGCGGGAGCAAACAATGAGCAGTTCTTC. Encoded protein: CASSLGAGANNEQFF.

CDR3 protein: CASSLAGTGNTGELFF. The CDR3 DNA reads TGTGCCAGCAGCCTAGCCGGGACAGGGAACACCGGGGAGCTGTTTTTT. The rearrangement joins TRBV11-3 to TRBJ2-2; TRBD1 matches 8 bases. From germline, CDR1 is SGHNT and CDR2 YENEEA. The length of the CDR3 is 16 residues. V gave up 5 bases and J gave up 1 base; unmatched junction bases: 6.

The chain has TRBV7-9 and TRBJ1-4; perhaps TRBD1 as D (5 bases). The germline V gene has CDR1 SEHNR and CDR2 FQNEAQ (reference sequence). CDR3 length: 15 residues. Trimming took off 4 bases at V and 8 bases at J, with 17 bases between the two ends. This chain's CDR3 is CASSSTGSPGEKLFF. DNA of the CDR3: TGTGCCAGCAGCTCCACAGGATCCCCAGGGGAAAAACTGTTTTTT.

The genes are TRBV2 and TRBJ1-2; D is perhaps TRBD1 (6 bases). This CDR3 is 16 amino acids long. Trimming left V 4 bases short and J 2 bases short, with 17 bases between. The germline V gene encodes CDR1 SNHLY and CDR2 FYNNEI. This CDR3 reads CASSARRAGANYGYTF. CDR3 sequence (DNA): TGTGCCAGCAGTGCCCGCCGTGCGGGGGCAAACTATGGCTACACCTTC.

The rearrangement links TRBV11-1 to TRBJ1-1, with D maybe TRBD1 (6 bases). This CDR3 spans 15 amino acids. CDR1 is SGHAT and CDR2 is FQDESV in the germline V gene (reference sequence). The germline V and J ends were trimmed by 5 bases and 4 bases, with 17 bases remaining between them. CDR3 region: CASSLTQGIGTEAFF. CDR3 nucleotides: TGTGCCAGCAGCCTGACACAGGGTATCGGCACTGAAGCTTTCTTT.

The rearrangement links TRBV7-2 to TRBJ2-1; 7 bases agree with TRBD2. J was trimmed by 4 bases and V by 5 bases; bases with no gene match: 11. The CDR3 length is 16 residues. The germline V gene encodes CDR1 SGHTA and CDR2 FQGNSA. CDR3 sequence: CASSRRAGSPYNEQFF. CDR3 in DNA: TGTGCCAGCAGCAGAAGAGCGGGGAGCCCATACAATGAGCAGTTCTTC.

This clone is deemed medium-sized (0.01 to 0.1%). The V call is TRBV5-8, the J call TRBJ1-3; D unclear. The CDR3 is made up of 12 amino acids. Trimming cost V 5 bases and J 4 bases, with 7 bases left between them. Germline V gives CDR1 SGHTS, CDR2 YDEGEE. The CDR3 region is CASRRSGNTIYF. DNA of the CDR3: TGTGCCAGCAGGCGGTCCGGAAACACCATATATTTT.

The gene calls are TRBV7-9 and TRBJ2-7; D gene unclear. CDR3 length: 12 amino acids. Between the trimmed V and J ends, which lost 3 bases and 3 bases, there was a span of 6 bases. Looked up from germline, CDR1 is SEHNR and CDR2 is FQNEAQ (reference sequence). This CDR3 is CASSFSHYEQYF. CDR3 nucleotide sequence: TGTGCCAGCAGCTTCTCCCACTACGAGCAGTACTTC.